The next 8 T cell receptor beta chains were all read from a single sample in a study of shared T cell receptors in the human thymus. Profiling relied on immunoSEQ multiplex PCR, and the TCRdb table lists in-frame clones only, not all of them. The sample shows roughly 700,000 clones, roughly 90% of them seen only once. The same data also went into a second study, on human thymus T cells.

Sequencing input: thymocytes. Receptors were obtained from a boy younger than two with a congenital heart defect.

The chain couples TRBV6-1 to TRBJ2-6; possible D gene TRBD1, 5 bases. Germline lookup yields CDR1 MNHNS and CDR2 SASEGT. The V end was cut by 4 bases, the J end by 3 bases, with 10 bases between. The CDR3 has 15 residues. CDR3 nucleotide sequence: TGTGCCAGCAGTGGCCGACAGTTTGGGGCCAACGTCCTGACTTTC. As protein: CASSGRQFGANVLTF.

This clone was seen only once. The chain has TRBV6-5 and TRBJ2-7, with a possible D match to TRBD2 (5 bases). Germline lookup yields CDR1 MNHEY and CDR2 SVGAGI. CDR3 length: 14 amino acids. Trimming removed 5 bases at V and 6 bases at J, with 17 bases between. The CDR3 DNA follows: TGTGCCAGCAGTGAAAGGGTTCGTGAGGGCGAGCAGTACTTC. Protein: CASSERVREGEQYF.

This clone was seen only a few times. J is TRBJ2-5 and V is TRBV5-4; D may be TRBD2 (7 bases). The CDR3 has 17 residues. The germline CDR1 and CDR2 sequences are SGHNT and YYREEE (reference sequence). Between the trimmed V and J ends, which lost 0 bases and 4 bases, there was a span of 19 bases. CDR3 sequence (DNA): TGTGCCAGCAGCTTGGTGCGTGGCGGGGGCGAACGAGAGACCCAGTACTTC. This encodes CASSLVRGGGERETQYF.

V gene TRBV9 combines with J gene TRBJ1-2; 9 bases line up with TRBD1. The CDR3 sequence is 15 residues long. Germline V gene data show CDR1 as SGDLS and CDR2 as YYNGEE. V trimming: 0 bases; J trimming: 3 bases; junction bases outside the gene matches: 3. The CDR3 region is CASSVVRQGDYGYTF. For the CDR3, the DNA is TGTGCCAGCAGCGTAGTTAGACAGGGGGACTATGGCTACACCTTC. Using reference TRBV9 and TRBJ1-2 for the parts outside the CDR3, the full variable domain is DSGVTQTPKHLITATGQRVTLRCSPRSGDLSVYWYQQSLDQGLQFLIQYYNGEERAKGNILERFSAQQFPDLHSELNLSSLELGDSALYFCASSVVRQGDYGYTFGSGTRLTVV.

The chain employs TRBV25-1 and TRBJ2-3; TRBD2 matches at 12 bases. The CDR3 runs to 18 residues. The V segment lost 6 bases and the J segment 0 bases; nucleotides outside the gene matches: 10. Germline V gene sequence: CDR1 MGHDK, CDR2 SYGVNS. CDR3 sequence: CASRGLAGTSGSTDTQYF. As DNA, the CDR3 is TGTGCCAGCAGGGGACTAGCGGGCACCTCGGGTAGCACAGATACGCAGTATTTT.

The chain employs TRBV4-3 and TRBJ2-7; a possible D gene is TRBD1 (7 bases). The length of the CDR3 is 14 residues. The ends were cut back, 1 base at V and 7 bases at J, with 14 bases in the middle. Germline V lookup: CDR1 LGHNA, CDR2 YSLEER. The CDR3 is CASSQGQGGREQYF. CDR3 nucleotides: TGCGCCAGCAGCCAAGGACAGGGAGGAAGGGAGCAGTACTTC.

V gene TRBV6-5 combines with J gene TRBJ2-3, with D perhaps matching TRBD2 (6 bases). Between the trimmed V and J ends, which lost 4 bases and 0 bases, there was a span of 14 bases. Germline-derived CDR1 and CDR2 are MNHEY and SVGAGI. The CDR3 contains 16 residues. CDR3 in DNA: TGTGCCAGCAGTTCGGGCGGGAACCCTAGCACAGATACGCAGTATTTT. Amino acids: CASSSGGNPSTDTQYF.

This chain connects TRBV6-5 to TRBJ2-7; D is uncertain. The germline gives CDR1 MNHEY, CDR2 SVGAGI. CDR3 length equals 13 residues. Trimming took 0 bases from V and 5 from J, leaving 8 bases between them. The CDR3 loop reads CASSYSQVHEQYF. CDR3 bases: TGTGCCAGCAGTTACTCGCAGGTACACGAGCAGTACTTC.